This TCR beta chain was captured in a study of T cell responses to AZD1222 COVID-19 vaccine. Findings of the study overall: Recipients of AZD1222 seropositive at baseline numbered only 5 or 6. As reported, nearly half of all spike-specific TCRs target variant regions that are unmutated.

The V and J ends lost 0 bases and 5 bases respectively, with 7 bases between them. Germline loops: CDR1 GTSNPN, CDR2 SVGIG (reference sequence). This CDR3 region has 12 residues. TCRdb's copy holds only in-frame clones and misses some; the assay was immunoSEQ multiplex PCR. The table lists over 120,000 clones, about 92% of them singletons. Comments on this clone: Its antigen is undetermined.

The sample consisted of peripheral blood, taken 28 days after the second AZD1222 dose. The receptor was derived from an adult who received the AZD1222 COVID-19 vaccine. This sequence joins TRBV30 and TRBJ2-5; possible D gene TRBD2, 6 bases. In DNA form, the CDR3 reads TGTGCCTGGAGTGTCGGGAGTGAGACCCAGTACTTC. This gives the protein CAWSVGSETQYF. Full variable domain (missing parts from reference TRBV30 and TRBJ2-5): SQTIHQWPATLVQPVGSPLSLECTVEGTSNPNLYWYRQAAGRGLQLLFYSVGIGQISSEVPQNLSASRPQDRQFILSSKKLLLSDSGFYLCAWSVGSETQYFGPGTRLLVL.